This TCR beta chain was identified during a study of blood T cell repertoires in COVID-19. Study as a whole: Samples came from the United States, Italy and Spain, spanning acute and convalescent COVID-19. The analysed material was cDNA or gDNA that came from T cells, B-cell-depleted T cells, or PBMCs.

The CDR3 loop spans 13 amino acids. Germline assignment: CDR1 SNHLY and CDR2 FYNNEI. The V and J ends lost 9 bases and 4 bases respectively, with 15 bases between them. As originally analysed: Amplifying reference gene primers gave estimates of nucleated cell counts. Here immunoSEQ multiplex PCR was the method, and the copy in TCRdb shows in-frame clones only, minus some. D and trimming come from the DNA, and the V and J calls and clone size come from that table. The sample consists of 150,000 or so clones, 84% of them appearing once. The specimen sequenced was peripheral blood. This sequence joins TRBV2 and TRBJ1-1; D ambiguous. The sequence derives from a woman in her fifties or sixties with acute or convalescent COVID-19. The chain's CDR3 is CASDRSLGTEAFF. CDR3 coding DNA: TGTGCCAGTGATCGGAGTTTGGGCACTGAAGCTTTCTTT.